The 8 T cell receptor beta chains reported below all come from one sample, sequenced in a study of T cell responses to AZD1222 COVID-19 vaccine. TCRdb's table, derived via immunoSEQ multiplex PCR, lists solely in-frame clones and lacks some. The sample includes 46,000 or so clones, 65% to 80% of them seen just once. The sample here was peripheral blood, taken on day 0 of AZD1222 vaccination. Receptors originate from an adult in good health.

The rearrangement links TRBV6-2 or TRBV6-3 to TRBJ1-5; TRBD1 might be the D (5 bases). V shed 6 bases and J shed 6 bases, with 12 bases lying between them. This CDR3 region has 13 residues. The germline V gene encodes CDR1 MNHEY and CDR2 SVGEGT. The CDR3 DNA reads TGTGCCAGCAGCAGGGTTCTGGGTCAGCCCCAGCATTTT. Translating it yields CASSRVLGQPQHF.

V and J are TRBV5-1 and TRBJ2-1; TRBD2 matches 13 bases. CDR3 length: 16 amino acids. Germline CDR1 is SGHRS and CDR2 is YFSETQ. Trimming cost V 3 bases and J 9 bases; bases outside gene matches: 9. The CDR3 coding sequence is TGCGCCAGCAGCTCCTTAGGACTAGCGGGAGCGAGTGAGCAGTTCTTC. The encoded protein is CASSSLGLAGASEQFF.

The chain combines TRBV27 with TRBJ1-4; 8 bases agree with TRBD1. This CDR3 has 16 amino acids. Germline V CDR1 and CDR2: MNHEY, SMNVEV (reference sequence). J gave up 5 bases and V 5 bases, and 10 bases lay outside the gene matches. The CDR3 reads CASSPAGTGGNEKLFF. For the CDR3, the DNA is TGTGCCAGCAGTCCTGCCGGGACAGGTGGAAATGAAAAACTGTTTTTT.

This chain joins TRBV13 and TRBJ2-1, with 9 bases identical to TRBD2. This CDR3 contains 16 residues. The V gene end was trimmed by 6 bases and the J gene end by 1 base; junction bases not matched to a gene: 7. Per germline, CDR1 PRHDT and CDR2 FYEKMQ (reference sequence). The CDR3 spells CASSRGGRVSYNEQFF. The CDR3 DNA is TGTGCCAGCAGTAGAGGCGGGAGGGTTTCCTACAATGAGCAGTTCTTC.

The gene calls are TRBV27 and TRBJ2-7, with 8 bases aligning to TRBD1. The germline gives CDR1 MNHEY, CDR2 SMNVEV (reference sequence). The CDR3 loop spans 15 amino acids. J lost 4 bases, V lost 3 bases, and 8 bases had no gene match. The CDR3 DNA sequence: TGTGCCAGCAGTTTTAGGTCAGGGGGCGTTTACGAGCAGTACGTC. Protein product: CASSFRSGGVYEQYV.

The J gene is TRBJ1-1, the V gene TRBV7-9; D gene ambiguous. Per the germline V gene, CDR1 is SEHNR and CDR2 is FQNEAQ (reference sequence). CDR3 length: 13 residues. V lost 4 bases and J lost 0, with 6 bases in between. CDR3 nucleotide sequence: TGTGCCAGCAGCTCCGGGATGAACACTGAAGCTTTCTTT. Translated: CASSSGMNTEAFF. The variable domain in full, with the rest retrieved from reference TRBV7-9 and TRBJ1-1, is DTGVSQNPRHKITKRGQNVTFRCDPISEHNRLYWYRQTLGQGPEFLTYFQNEAQLEKSRLLSDRFSAERPKGSFSTLEIQRTEQGDSAMYLCASSSGMNTEAFFGQGTRLTVV.

A few counts support this clone. The chain recombines TRBV6-5 with TRBJ1-2, with D uncertain. The germline V and J ends were trimmed by 0 bases and 4 bases, with 12 bases remaining between them. In germline, CDR1 is MNHEY, CDR2 SVGAGI. The CDR3 sequence is 15 residues long. CDR3 sequence: CASSYSKGSTYGYTF. CDR3 DNA: TGTGCCAGCAGTTACTCTAAGGGCTCGACCTATGGCTACACCTTC.

V and J are TRBV27 and TRBJ1-5; D possibly corresponds to TRBD1 (5 bases). The CDR3 is 16 residues long. Per germline, CDR1 MNHEY and CDR2 SMNVEV (reference sequence). The V end was cut by 4 bases, the J end by 3 bases, with 16 bases between. CDR3 residues: CASSSQLPGHNQPQHF. DNA for the CDR3: TGTGCCAGCAGTTCCCAACTTCCAGGACACAATCAGCCCCAGCATTTT.